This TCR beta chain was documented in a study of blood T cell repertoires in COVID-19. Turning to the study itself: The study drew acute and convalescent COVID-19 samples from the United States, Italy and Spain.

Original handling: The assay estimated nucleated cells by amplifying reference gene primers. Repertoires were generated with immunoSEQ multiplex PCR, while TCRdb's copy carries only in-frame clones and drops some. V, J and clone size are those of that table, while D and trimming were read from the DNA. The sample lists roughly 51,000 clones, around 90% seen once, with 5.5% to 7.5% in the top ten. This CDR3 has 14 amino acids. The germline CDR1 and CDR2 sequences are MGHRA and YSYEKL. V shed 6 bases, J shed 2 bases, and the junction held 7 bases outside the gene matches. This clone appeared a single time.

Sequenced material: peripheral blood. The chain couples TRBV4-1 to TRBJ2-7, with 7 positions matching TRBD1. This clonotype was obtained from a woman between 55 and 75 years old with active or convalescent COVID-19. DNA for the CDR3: TGCGCCAGCAGTCGACAGGGCGATACCTACGAGCAGTACTTC. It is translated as CASSRQGDTYEQYF.